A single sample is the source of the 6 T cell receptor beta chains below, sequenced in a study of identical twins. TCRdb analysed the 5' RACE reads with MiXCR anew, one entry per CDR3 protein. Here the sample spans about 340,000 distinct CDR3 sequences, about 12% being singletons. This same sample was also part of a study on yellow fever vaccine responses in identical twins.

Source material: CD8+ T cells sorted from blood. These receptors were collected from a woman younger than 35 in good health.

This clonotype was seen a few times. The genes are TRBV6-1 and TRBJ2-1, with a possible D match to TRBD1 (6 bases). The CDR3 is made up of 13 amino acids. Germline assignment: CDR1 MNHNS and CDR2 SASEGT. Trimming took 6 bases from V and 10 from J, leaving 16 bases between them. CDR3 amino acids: CASRTGPTREQFF. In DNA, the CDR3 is TGTGCCAGCAGGACAGGCCCAACGAGAGAGCAGTTCTTC.

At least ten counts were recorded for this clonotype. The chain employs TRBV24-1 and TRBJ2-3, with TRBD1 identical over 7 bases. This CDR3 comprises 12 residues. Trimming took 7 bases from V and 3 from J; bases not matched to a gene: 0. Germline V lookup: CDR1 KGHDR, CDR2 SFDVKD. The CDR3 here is CATRQGTDTQYF. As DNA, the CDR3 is TGTGCCACCAGACAGGGGACAGATACGCAGTATTTT.

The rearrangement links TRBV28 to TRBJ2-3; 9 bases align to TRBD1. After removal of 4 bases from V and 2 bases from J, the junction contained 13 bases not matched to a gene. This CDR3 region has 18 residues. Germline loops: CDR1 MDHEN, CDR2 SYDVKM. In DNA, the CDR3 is TGTGCCAGCAGTTCACCCCTCCTTTGGACAGGGGACACAGATACGCAGTATTTT. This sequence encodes CASSSPLLWTGDTDTQYF.

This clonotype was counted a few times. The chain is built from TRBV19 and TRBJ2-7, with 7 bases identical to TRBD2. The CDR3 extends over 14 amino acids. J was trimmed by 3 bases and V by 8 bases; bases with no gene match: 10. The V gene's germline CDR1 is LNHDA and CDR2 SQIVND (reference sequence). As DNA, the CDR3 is TGTGCCAGTTCCCCACTAGCGCGACGCTACGAGCAGTACTTC. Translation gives CASSPLARRYEQYF.

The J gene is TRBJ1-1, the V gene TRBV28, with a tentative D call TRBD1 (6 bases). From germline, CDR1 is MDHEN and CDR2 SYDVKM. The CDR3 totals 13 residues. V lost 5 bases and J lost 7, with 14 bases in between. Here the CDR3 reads CASSPLGHFEAFF. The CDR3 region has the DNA TGTGCCAGCAGTCCACTGGGACACTTTGAAGCTTTCTTT.

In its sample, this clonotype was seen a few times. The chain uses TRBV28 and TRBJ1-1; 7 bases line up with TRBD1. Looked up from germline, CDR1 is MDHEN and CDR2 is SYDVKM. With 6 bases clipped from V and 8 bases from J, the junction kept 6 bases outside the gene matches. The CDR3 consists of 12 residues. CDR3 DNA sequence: TGTGCCAGCAGCACCGACAGGGACGAAGCTTTCTTT. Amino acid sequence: CASSTDRDEAFF.